These 8 T cell receptor beta chains originate from one sample sequenced in a study of blood T cell repertoires in COVID-19. The data were produced by immunoSEQ multiplex PCR, yet TCRdb's version contains in-frame clones alone and is incomplete. The data show under 200,000 clones, with roughly 85% seen just once and around 5.2% held by the top ten. The sequenced sample consisted of peripheral blood. The source is a woman of 80 years or more with acute or convalescent COVID-19.

This clone was counted a single time. The chain uses TRBV28 and TRBJ1-5; 7 positions agree with TRBD1. Germline V gene sequence: CDR1 MDHEN, CDR2 SYDVKM. V dropped 6 bases and J dropped 6; count of bases not matched to a gene: 11. This CDR3 contains 15 residues. Here the CDR3 reads CASRSRDRYTQPQHF. CDR3 DNA sequence: TGTGCCAGCAGGTCCCGGGACAGATATACTCAGCCCCAGCATTTT.

V gene TRBV9 combines with J gene TRBJ2-3, with TRBD2 identical over 7 bases. The length of the CDR3 is 15 residues. Germline CDR1 is SGDLS and CDR2 is YYNGEE. V trimming: 3 bases; J trimming: 0 bases; junction bases outside the gene matches: 4. DNA for the CDR3: TGTGCCAGCAGCGGGTTTAGCGGGAGCACAGATACGCAGTATTTT. Translation gives CASSGFSGSTDTQYF.

The chain recombines TRBV7-9 with TRBJ2-3; D gene ambiguous. This CDR3 is 15 amino acids long. V was shortened by 0 bases and J by 6 bases, with 13 bases between the two germline ends. CDR1 and CDR2 (germline): SEHNR, FQNEAQ (reference sequence). CDR3 nucleotide sequence: TGTGCCAGCAGCTTAGCGGAGTTCCCCGGGGATACGCAGTATTTT. This codes for CASSLAEFPGDTQYF.

This chain joins TRBV14 and TRBJ2-2; TRBD1 matches 7 bases. The CDR3 spans 16 residues. With V trimmed by 4 bases and J by 1 base, 6 bases remained unmatched. Germline V CDR1 and CDR2: SGHDN, FVKESK. In DNA, the CDR3 is TGTGCCAGCAGCCTGAGACAGGGAATGAACACCGGGGAGCTGTTTTTT. The encoded protein is CASSLRQGMNTGELFF.

CDR3 amino acids: CASSEARGSNQPQHF. DNA for the CDR3: TGTGCCAGCAGTGAAGCGCGGGGTAGCAATCAGCCCCAGCATTTT. The chain uses TRBV25-1 and TRBJ1-5; D is uncertain. Germline V lookup: CDR1 MGHDK, CDR2 SYGVNS. There are 15 residues in the CDR3. The V gene lost 2 bases and the J gene lost 0 bases, with 8 bases spanning the gap.

This clone was observed a few times. Within the sample, other DNA sequences also encode this same CDR3. This chain links TRBV29-1 with TRBJ2-7; the D is unclear. V lost 4 bases, J lost 1 base, and 5 bases lay in between. In germline, CDR1 is SQVTM, CDR2 ANQGSEA. This CDR3 is 11 amino acids long. The CDR3 here is CSVVTSYEQYF. CDR3 coding DNA: TGCAGCGTTGTGACTTCCTACGAGCAGTACTTC.

V usage is TRBV6-5 and J usage is TRBJ1-4; weak D call: TRBD1 (6 bases). CDR3 length: 13 residues. The V and J ends lost 8 bases and 8 bases respectively, with 15 bases between them. The V gene's germline CDR1 is MNHEY and CDR2 SVGAGI. CDR3 sequence (DNA): TGTGCCAGCGCGCGGACAGAGGAGGAAAAACTGTTTTTT. This gives the protein CASARTEEEKLFF.

In this sample, this clone turned up a few times. The V call is TRBV19, the J call TRBJ1-2, with D possibly matching TRBD1 (6 bases). The CDR3 length is 14 residues. Germline CDR1 reads LNHDA; CDR2 reads SQIVND (reference sequence). Trimming pared 1 base from V and 4 bases from J, leaving 10 bases between. Here the CDR3 reads CASSIGQVVYGYTF. The CDR3 DNA reads TGTGCCAGTAGTATAGGACAGGTTGTCTATGGCTACACCTTC.